The rows below give T cell receptor beta chains drawn from one sample of a study of read filtering for tumor transcriptome and immune sequencing. TCRdb processed the reads anew with MiXCR; each CDR3 protein has one entry. Of about 130,000 distinct CDR3 sequences detected, approximately 12% appear once; the ten largest clones hold about 11%. Sequencing was carried out using a population of CD138-negative cells sorted from bone marrow. These TCRs come from a donor over 35 with multiple myeloma. CDR3s include the opening cysteine and the closing phenylalanine or tryptophan. Only some rows state a clone size, as once, few, many or a class for expanded clones.

abundance,j_gene,v_gene,CDR3aa
many,TRBJ2-1,TRBV3-1,CASSPRYNEQFF
few,TRBJ2-1,TRBV6-1,CASGRLRSNEQFF
many,TRBJ1-1,TRBV9,CASSVGGAIMGTEAFF
many,TRBJ2-3,TRBV2,CASSDRASVDIIHTDTQYF
few,TRBJ1-2,TRBV20-1,CSASVGTLPYGYTF
many,TRBJ2-3,TRBV5-1,CASSLEVAGYTDTQYF
many,TRBJ2-7,TRBV28,CASSLDGNYEQYF
many,TRBJ2-1,TRBV6-1,CASENLAGASGKFF
few,TRBJ1-5,TRBV19,CVSSITGRYNQPQHF
-,TRBJ1-4,TRBV29-1,CSVDPGQGGEKRFF
many,TRBJ2-6,TRBV5-1,CASSFASAGADGANVLTF
many,TRBJ1-6,TRBV7-9,CASSLGQGTSPLHF
many,TRBJ2-2,TRBV18,CASSLGQENTGELFF
many,TRBJ1-5,TRBV30,CAWGGPSNQPQHF
many,TRBJ1-1,TRBV13,CASSLGGGLWAEAFF
many,TRBJ2-3,TRBV5-1,CASSPGTAYTDTQYF
many,TRBJ2-1,TRBV19,CASDRQGGYNEQFF
few,TRBJ2-7,TRBV11-2,CASGYSGQGYEQYF
few,TRBJ2-5,TRBV6-2/TRBV6-3,CASSYSTVDGETQYF
-,TRBJ2-6,TRBV3-1,CASSQDLRATGANVLTF
many,TRBJ2-1,TRBV5-1,CASSLAAGRLGEQFF
many,TRBJ1-1,TRBV10-3,CAISEFQTGSGTEAFF
few,TRBJ1-1,TRBV29-1,CSVEGVSQAFF
many,TRBJ1-2,TRBV11-2,CASSSGTAYGYTF
few,TRBJ1-5,TRBV4-1,CASSQEGDNQPQHF
few,TRBJ2-4,TRBV20-1,CSARRRGGRNIQYF
many,TRBJ2-6,TRBV11-2,CASSLWRTVSGANVLTF
few,TRBJ2-2,TRBV29-1,CSVETSNTGELFF
-,TRBJ2-5,TRBV19,CASSSIVGRVSDEETQYF
many,TRBJ2-2,TRBV20-1,CSARGLAGSANTGELFF
many,TRBJ1-1,TRBV20-1,CSAPPGWGKTEAFF
-,TRBJ2-3,TRBV5-1,CASSFSTLTDTQYF
many,TRBJ2-1,TRBV7-2,CASSLGDYREQFF
many,TRBJ1-5,TRBV28,CATTGNRHSNQPQHF
many,TRBJ2-5,TRBV5-1,CASSILGTEQETQYF
few,TRBJ1-3,TRBV9,CASSARSGSHSGNTIYF
many,TRBJ2-1,TRBV29-1,CSVVTSGGYNEQFF
-,TRBJ1-1,TRBV5-1,CASSEDTEAFF
-,TRBJ1-5,TRBV7-7,CASSQDTNQPQHF
-,TRBJ2-1,TRBV7-9,CVTSAGSGETYNEQFF
many,TRBJ2-1,TRBV6-6,CASSRAGGQIYNEQFF
many,TRBJ1-1,TRBV9,CASSPPSTEAFF
many,TRBJ2-3,TRBV6-1,CASRAGFRRTDTQYF
once,TRBJ1-5,TRBV12-3/TRBV12-4,CAGSLEDQPQHF
-,TRBJ2-6,TRBV11-1,CASRNTGTGGAGANVLTF
many,TRBJ2-2,TRBV6-5,CASRETSGGNTGELFF
many,TRBJ2-3,TRBV7-9,CASSTGTATSTDTQYF